Below, one TCR beta chain is given with its context. The antigen is unknown. The data belong to a study of cytomegalovirus exposure and HLA in healthy donors. Overall study findings and caveats: The study assumed roughly uniform donor sequencing depth for presence/absence analyses. Associated with HLA alleles at 0.05 false discovery rate in a later analysis were around 17,000 TCR beta sequences. Based on reports, TCR beta sequences accurately predicted HLA-A and HLA-B alleles for most subjects.

The CDR3 consists of 15 residues. The junction had 7 bases not matched to a gene; V was cut back by 2 bases and J by 8 bases. Germline V gives CDR1 SGHRS, CDR2 YFSETQ. At sampling all donors were nominally healthy, likely with unrecorded immune exposures. In the PCR, 60 Vbeta and 13 Jbeta primers were used. Only in-frame clones appear in the TCRdb table, and some are missing; sequencing was by immunoSEQ multiplex PCR. The sample records 130,000 or so clones, more than 60% being singletons. The J gene is TRBJ1-5, the V gene TRBV5-1; 10 nucleotides match TRBD1. The sequenced sample was PBMCs. The sequence was obtained from a woman in her forties in good health and CMV-seropositive. The CDR3 protein is CASSLGDRGIEPQHF. The CDR3 DNA is TGCGCCAGCAGCTTAGGGGACAGGGGTATTGAGCCCCAGCATTTT.